The TCR beta chain under discussion was sequenced for a study of blood T cell repertoires in COVID-19. Here immunoSEQ multiplex PCR was the method, and the copy in TCRdb shows in-frame clones only, minus some. The table includes fewer than 350,000 clones, less than 90% detected once. CDR1 and CDR2 from the germline V gene are SGHTA and FQGNSA. The CDR3 has 15 amino acids. Trimming stripped 1 base from V and 7 bases from J, with 11 bases between. The sample taken for sequencing was peripheral blood. The TCR sequence derives from a woman between 65 and 79 years old with COVID-19, enrolled during active disease. The chain employs TRBV7-2 and TRBJ1-6, with unresolved D. CDR3 loop: CASSLGFAGNSPLHF. CDR3 DNA sequence: TGTGCCAGCAGCTTAGGGTTCGCCGGGAATTCACCCCTCCACTTT.